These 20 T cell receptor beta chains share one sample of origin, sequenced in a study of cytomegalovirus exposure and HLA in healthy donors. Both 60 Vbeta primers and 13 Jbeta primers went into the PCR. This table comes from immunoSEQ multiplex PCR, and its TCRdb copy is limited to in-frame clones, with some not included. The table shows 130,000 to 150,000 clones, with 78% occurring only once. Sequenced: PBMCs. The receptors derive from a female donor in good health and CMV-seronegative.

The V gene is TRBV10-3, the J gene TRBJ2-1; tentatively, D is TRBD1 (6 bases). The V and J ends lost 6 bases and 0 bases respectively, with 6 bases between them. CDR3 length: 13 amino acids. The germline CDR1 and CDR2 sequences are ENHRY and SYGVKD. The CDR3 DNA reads TGTGCCATCAGGGACAGCTCCTACAATGAGCAGTTCTTC. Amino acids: CAIRDSSYNEQFF.

The CDR3: CASSQVRTAYHEQYF. The CDR3 DNA is TGTGCCAGCAGCCAAGTAAGGACAGCCTATCACGAGCAGTACTTC. J is TRBJ2-7 and V is TRBV14; perhaps TRBD1 as D (6 bases). This CDR3 is built from 15 residues. Trimming removed 1 base from V and 5 bases from J, with 15 bases in between. Looked up from germline, CDR1 is SGHDN and CDR2 is FVKESK.

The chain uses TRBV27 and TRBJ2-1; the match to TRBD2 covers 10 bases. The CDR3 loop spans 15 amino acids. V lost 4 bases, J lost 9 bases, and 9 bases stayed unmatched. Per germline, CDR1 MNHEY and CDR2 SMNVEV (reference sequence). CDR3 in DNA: TGTGCCAGCAGTTCCCAAGCGGGGGGGCCGGTTGAGCAGTTCTTC. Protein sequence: CASSSQAGGPVEQFF.

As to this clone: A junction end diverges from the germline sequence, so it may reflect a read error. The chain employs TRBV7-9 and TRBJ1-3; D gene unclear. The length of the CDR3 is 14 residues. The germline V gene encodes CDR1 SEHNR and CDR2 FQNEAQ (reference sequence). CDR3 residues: CSSSSPNSGNTIYF. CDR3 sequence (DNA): TGTTCCAGCAGCTCACCTAACTCTGGAAACACCATATATTTT.

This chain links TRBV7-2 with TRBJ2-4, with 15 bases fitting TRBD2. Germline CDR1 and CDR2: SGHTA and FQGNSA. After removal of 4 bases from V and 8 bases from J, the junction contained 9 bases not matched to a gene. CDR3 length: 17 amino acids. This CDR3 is CASSWTGTSGGKDIQYF. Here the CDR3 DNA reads TGTGCCAGCAGCTGGACCGGGACTAGCGGGGGGAAGGACATTCAGTACTTC.

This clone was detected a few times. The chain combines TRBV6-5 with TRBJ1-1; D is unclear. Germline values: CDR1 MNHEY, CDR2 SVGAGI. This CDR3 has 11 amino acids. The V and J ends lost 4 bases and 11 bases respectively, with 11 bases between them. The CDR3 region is CASSSGLRAFF. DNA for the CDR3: TGTGCCAGCAGTTCCGGACTTCGGGCTTTCTTT.

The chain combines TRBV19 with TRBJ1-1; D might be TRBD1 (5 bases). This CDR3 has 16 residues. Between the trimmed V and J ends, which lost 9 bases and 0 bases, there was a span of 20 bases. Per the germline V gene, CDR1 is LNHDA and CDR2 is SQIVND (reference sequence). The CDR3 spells CASWSGLARMNTEAFF. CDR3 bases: TGTGCCAGCTGGTCGGGACTCGCGAGGATGAACACTGAAGCTTTCTTT.

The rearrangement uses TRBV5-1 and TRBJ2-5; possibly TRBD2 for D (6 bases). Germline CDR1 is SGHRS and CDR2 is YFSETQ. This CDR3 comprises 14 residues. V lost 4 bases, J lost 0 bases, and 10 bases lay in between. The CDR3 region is CASSPGTHQETQYF. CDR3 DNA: TGCGCCAGCAGCCCCGGGACTCACCAAGAGACCCAGTACTTC.

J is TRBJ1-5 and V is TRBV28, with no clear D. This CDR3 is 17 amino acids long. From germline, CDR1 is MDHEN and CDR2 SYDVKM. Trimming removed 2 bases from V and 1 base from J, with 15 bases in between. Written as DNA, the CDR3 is TGTGCCAGCAGTTTAGACACCGGCCAAAGGAGCAATCAGCCCCAGCATTTT. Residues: CASSLDTGQRSNQPQHF.

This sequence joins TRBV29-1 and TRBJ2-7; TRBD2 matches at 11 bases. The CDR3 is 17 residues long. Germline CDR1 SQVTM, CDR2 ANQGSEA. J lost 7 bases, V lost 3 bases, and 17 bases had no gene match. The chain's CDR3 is CSVERKEGLAAAREQYF. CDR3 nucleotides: TGCAGCGTTGAGAGGAAAGAGGGACTAGCGGCGGCTCGGGAGCAGTACTTC.

CDR3 protein: CAITTDRNTEAFF. In DNA form, the CDR3 reads TGTGCCATCACCACGGACAGGAACACTGAAGCTTTCTTT. The chain combines TRBV10-3 with TRBJ1-1; weak D call: TRBD1 (6 bases). The CDR3 loop spans 13 amino acids. Per germline, CDR1 ENHRY and CDR2 SYGVKD. V lost 7 bases, J lost 1 base, and 10 bases lay in between.

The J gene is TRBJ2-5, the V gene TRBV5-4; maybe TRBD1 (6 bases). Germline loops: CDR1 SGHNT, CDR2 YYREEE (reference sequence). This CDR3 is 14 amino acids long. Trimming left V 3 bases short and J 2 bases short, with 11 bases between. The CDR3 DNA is TGTGCCAGCAGCTCAAGGACAGAGCAAGAGACCCAGTACTTC. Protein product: CASSSRTEQETQYF.

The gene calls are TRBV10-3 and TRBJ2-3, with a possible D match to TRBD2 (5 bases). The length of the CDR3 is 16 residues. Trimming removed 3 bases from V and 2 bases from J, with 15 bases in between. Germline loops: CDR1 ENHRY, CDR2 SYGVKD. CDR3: CAISEVASIFTDTQYF. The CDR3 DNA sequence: TGTGCCATCAGTGAAGTGGCTAGCATATTCACAGATACGCAGTATTTT.

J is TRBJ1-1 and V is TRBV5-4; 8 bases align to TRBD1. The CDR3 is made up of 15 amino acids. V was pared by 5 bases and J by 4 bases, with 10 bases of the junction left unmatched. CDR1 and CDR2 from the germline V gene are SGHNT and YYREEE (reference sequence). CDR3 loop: CASRPWTGTVTEAFF. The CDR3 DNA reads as TGTGCCAGCAGGCCGTGGACAGGGACGGTCACTGAAGCTTTCTTT.

CDR3 amino acids: CASSPGPSGGETQYF. In nucleotides, the CDR3 is TGTGCCAGCAGTCCGGGGCCCTCCGGAGGGGAGACCCAGTACTTC. The V call is TRBV28, the J call TRBJ2-5; a possible D gene is TRBD2 (6 bases). Trimming cost V 5 bases and J 5 bases, with 18 bases left between them. Germline CDR1 reads MDHEN; CDR2 reads SYDVKM. The CDR3 covers 15 residues.

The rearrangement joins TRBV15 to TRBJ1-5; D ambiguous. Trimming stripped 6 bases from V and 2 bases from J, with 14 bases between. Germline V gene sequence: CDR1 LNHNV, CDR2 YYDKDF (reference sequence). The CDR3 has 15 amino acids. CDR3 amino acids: CATSGQSFGNQPQHF. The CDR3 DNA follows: TGTGCCACCAGTGGGCAGTCTTTTGGCAATCAGCCCCAGCATTTT.

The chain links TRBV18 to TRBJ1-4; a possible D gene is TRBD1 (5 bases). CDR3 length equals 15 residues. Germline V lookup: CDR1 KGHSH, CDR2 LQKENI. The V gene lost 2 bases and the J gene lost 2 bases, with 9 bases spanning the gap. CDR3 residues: CASSPIGATNEKLFF. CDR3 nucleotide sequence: TGTGCCAGCTCACCAATAGGGGCCACTAATGAAAAACTGTTTTTT.

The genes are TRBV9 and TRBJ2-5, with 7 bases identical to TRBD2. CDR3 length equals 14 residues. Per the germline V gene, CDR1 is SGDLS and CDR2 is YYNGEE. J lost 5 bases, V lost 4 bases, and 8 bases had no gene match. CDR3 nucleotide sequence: TGTGCCAGCAGCCCAGCGGGGTCTGTTGAGACCCAGTACTTC. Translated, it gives CASSPAGSVETQYF.

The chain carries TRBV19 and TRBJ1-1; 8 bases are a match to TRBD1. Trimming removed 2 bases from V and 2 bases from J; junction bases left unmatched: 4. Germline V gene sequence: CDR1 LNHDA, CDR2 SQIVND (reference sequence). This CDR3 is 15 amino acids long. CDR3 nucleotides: TGTGCCAGTAGTATAAAAGGACAGGGAAACACTGAAGCTTTCTTT. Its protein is CASSIKGQGNTEAFF. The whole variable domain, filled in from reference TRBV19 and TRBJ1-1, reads DGGITQSPKYLFRKEGQNVTLSCEQNLNHDAMYWYRQDPGQGLRLIYYSQIVNDFQKGDIAEGYSVSREKKESFPLTVTSAQKNPTAFYLCASSIKGQGNTEAFFGQGTRLTVV.

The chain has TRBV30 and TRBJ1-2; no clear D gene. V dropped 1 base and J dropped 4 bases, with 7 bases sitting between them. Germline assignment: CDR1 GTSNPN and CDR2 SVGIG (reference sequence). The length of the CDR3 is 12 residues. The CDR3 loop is CAWSEGSYGYTF. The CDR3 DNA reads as TGTGCCTGGAGTGAAGGGAGCTATGGCTACACCTTC.